This TCR beta chain was retrieved from a study of cytomegalovirus exposure and HLA in healthy donors. Study as a whole: Previous work identified around 120 million unique TCR beta sequences from around 170 million T cells.

CDR1 DFQATT and CDR2 SNEGSKA come from the germline V gene (reference sequence). Trimming stripped 2 bases from V and 9 bases from J, with 8 bases between. This CDR3 region has 11 residues. Findings of the study overall: Later analysis indicated greater clonal expansion among HLA-associated TCR beta chains than among equally common other chains. Researchers counted 164 TCR beta chains as cytomegalovirus-associated.

60 Vbeta and 13 Jbeta primers were used in PCR. Assay: immunoSEQ multiplex PCR; the TCRdb copy retains only in-frame clones and omits some. Of more than 150,000 clones in the sample, over 75% were seen once. As for this clone: Antigen unknown.

V gene TRBV20-1 combines with J gene TRBJ2-1; no firm D call. The sequence derives from a girl in the first two years of life in good health and CMV-seronegative. The sample was PBMCs. CDR3 region: CSARISGEQFF. The CDR3 DNA is TGCAGTGCTAGAATTAGTGGTGAGCAGTTCTTC.